The rows below give T cell receptor beta chains drawn from one sample of a study of blood T cell repertoires in COVID-19. The method was immunoSEQ multiplex PCR; TCRdb's version includes in-frame clones alone and lacks a portion of them. Of 140,000 or so clones in the sample, 60% to 85% were seen once. Sequencing was performed on peripheral blood. The receptors originated from a woman aged 55-75 years with acute or convalescent COVID-19. CDR3s include the opening cysteine and the closing phenylalanine or tryptophan. The D gene is left open where the match is weak. Some rows have no size entry. The others give once, few or many, or a class for an expanded clone.

V	J	D	size	CDR3	DNA
TRBV28	TRBJ2-1	.	.	CASSLRGLNHAGFF	TGTGCCAGCAGTTTAAGGGGACTCAATCATGCGGGGTTCTTC
TRBV5-1	TRBJ1-1	.	few	CASSLYQGTEAFF	TGCGCCAGCAGCTTGTATCAGGGTACTGAAGCTTTCTTT
TRBV7-9	TRBJ1-6	TRBD1	.	CASSFDREYSPLHF	TGTGCCAGCAGCTTCGACAGGGAATATTCACCCCTCCACTTT
TRBV5-5	TRBJ1-1	.	.	CASSSLGGFTEAFF	TGTGCCAGCAGCTCCCTGGGGGGTTTCACTGAAGCTTTCTTT
TRBV4-1	TRBJ1-3	TRBD1	few	CASSRADRVAGNTIYF	TGCGCCAGCAGCCGGGCGGACAGGGTTGCTGGAAACACCATATATTTT
TRBV30	TRBJ1-3	TRBD1	.	CAWTQGASGNTIYF	TGTGCCTGGACGCAGGGGGCGTCTGGAAACACCATATATTTT
TRBV28	TRBJ1-5	.	few	CASSPHGGMSNQPQHF	TGTGCCAGCAGCCCCCACGGGGGGATGAGCAATCAGCCCCAGCATTTT
TRBV30	TRBJ2-5	TRBD2	.	CAWSVWGGETQYF	TGTGCCTGGAGTGTATGGGGGGGGGAGACCCAGTACTTC
TRBV27	TRBJ1-6	TRBD1	.	CASTNRGNNSPLHF	TGTGCCAGCACGAACAGGGGCAATAATTCACCCCTCCACTTT
TRBV5-1	TRBJ1-4	TRBD1	.	CASSLMTGGEKLFF	TGCGCCAGCAGCTTAATGACAGGGGGTGAAAAACTGTTTTTT
TRBV28	TRBJ1-5	TRBD1	.	CASSLTGANQPQHF	TGTGCCAGCAGCCTGACAGGGGCCAATCAGCCCCAGCATTTT
TRBV15	TRBJ2-4	TRBD2	.	CATSRYTGTSGILAKNIQYF	TGTGCCACCAGCAGATATACCGGGACTAGCGGGATTTTAGCCAAAAACATTCAGTACTTC
TRBV19	TRBJ2-7	.	.	CASSMGTSPYSYEQYF	TGTGCCAGTAGTATGGGGACAAGTCCCTATTCTTACGAGCAGTACTTC
TRBV15	TRBJ2-1	TRBD1	few	CATSRGQVPEQFF	TGTGCCACCTCCAGGGGGCAGGTCCCTGAGCAGTTCTTC
TRBV7-2	TRBJ1-3	.	.	CASSLAATGNTIYF	TGTGCCAGCAGCTTAGCCGCTACTGGAAACACCATATATTTT
TRBV23-1	TRBJ2-1	TRBD1	.	CASSSLGDRGRSSYNEQFF	TGCGCCAGCAGCTCCTTAGGGGACAGGGGGCGCAGCTCCTACAATGAGCAGTTCTTC
TRBV9	TRBJ1-2	.	.	CASSIQGDYGYTF	TGTGCCAGCAGCATCCAAGGGGACTATGGCTACACCTTC
TRBV5-5	TRBJ1-4	TRBD1	.	CASSYAGTGGEKLFF	TGTGCCAGCAGTTACGCCGGGACAGGCGGGGAAAAACTGTTTTTT
TRBV20-1	TRBJ1-5	.	.	CSASETTHFPPQHF	TGCAGTGCTAGTGAGACAACTCATTTCCCCCCCCAGCATTTT
TRBV19	TRBJ2-7	.	.	CASTGFGNEQYF	TGTGCCAGTACGGGATTTGGCAACGAGCAGTACTTC
TRBV4-1	TRBJ2-7	.	.	CASSQEWQAREEQYF	TGCGCCAGCAGCCAAGAATGGCAGGCGAGGGAGGAGCAGTACTTC
TRBV10-2	TRBJ1-6	.	.	CASNPKFPISPLHF	TGCGCCAGCAACCCTAAGTTCCCAATTTCACCCCTCCACTTT
TRBV30	TRBJ2-1	.	few	CAQSFSGVNNEQFF	TGTGCCCAATCATTTAGCGGAGTTAACAATGAGCAGTTCTTC
TRBV28	TRBJ2-1	.	.	CASSLTSTEDEQFF	TGTGCCAGCAGTCTTACTAGCACGGAAGATGAGCAGTTCTTC
TRBV6-5	TRBJ2-6	TRBD1	.	CASSTGGTGANVLTF	TGTGCCAGCAGTACAGGGGGTACAGGGGCCAACGTCCTGACTTTC
TRBV11-2	TRBJ2-1	TRBD2	.	CASSLGTSGTYNEQFF	TGTGCCAGCAGCTTAGGAACTAGCGGGACCTACAATGAGCAGTTCTTC
TRBV5-1	TRBJ2-7	.	few	CASSPIAEWRGYEQYF	TGCGCCAGCAGTCCTATAGCGGAGTGGCGTGGCTACGAGCAGTACTTC
TRBV15	TRBJ1-2	TRBD1	.	CATSRAVQGAGGGYTF	TGTGCCACCAGCAGAGCCGTTCAGGGGGCTGGGGGTGGCTACACCTTC
TRBV7-6	TRBJ1-5	.	.	CASSLAAGALDQPQHF	TGTGCCAGCAGCTTAGCGGCAGGGGCGCTCGATCAGCCCCAGCATTTT
TRBV28	TRBJ1-1	TRBD1	.	CATQGVMNTEAFF	TGTGCCACGCAGGGGGTCATGAACACTGAAGCTTTCTTT
TRBV28	TRBJ2-7	.	.	CASSFIYEQYF	TGTGCCAGCAGTTTTATCTACGAGCAGTACTTC
TRBV7-8	TRBJ2-4	.	.	CASSLEAGAKNIQYF	TGTGCCAGCAGCTTAGAAGCGGGAGCCAAAAACATTCAGTACTTC
TRBV6-5	TRBJ1-1	.	.	CASTLRQGTEAFF	TGTGCCAGCACTTTACGCCAGGGAACTGAAGCTTTCTTT
TRBV6-1	TRBJ2-4	.	.	CASSEALGVRAKNIQYF	TGTGCCAGCAGTGAAGCGCTCGGAGTCCGGGCCAAAAACATTCAGTACTTC
TRBV30	TRBJ1-6	.	.	CAWSHRSSPLHF	TGTGCCTGGAGCCACAGAAGTTCACCCCTCCACTTT
TRBV28	TRBJ2-1	.	.	CASSSTYNEQFF	TGTGCCAGCAGTTCCACCTACAATGAGCAGTTCTTC
TRBV5-1	TRBJ1-1	.	.	CASSSRQVSLTEAFF	TGCGCCAGCAGCTCAAGACAGGTCTCCCTTACTGAAGCTTTCTTT
TRBV5-1	TRBJ2-7	.	.	CASKASVDSYEQYF	TGCGCCAGCAAGGCCAGCGTGGACTCCTACGAGCAGTACTTC